The entry below describes one T cell receptor (beta chain). Data came from immunoSEQ multiplex PCR; TCRdb stores just in-frame clones and leaves some out. The top ten clones hold around 8% of a sample with fewer than 700,000 clones, about 89% of them seen once. The data derive from a study of blood T cell repertoires in COVID-19. This CDR3 has 15 amino acids. Trimming pared 4 bases from V and 2 bases from J, leaving 13 bases between. The germline V gene has CDR1 LGHDT and CDR2 YNNKEL (reference sequence). The chain uses TRBV3-1 (or the pseudogene TRBV3-2) and TRBJ2-3; D might be TRBD2 (6 bases). The sample comprised peripheral blood. The sequence derives from a woman in her fifties or sixties with COVID-19, enrolled during active disease. CDR3 DNA: TGTGCCAGCAGCCCGCCTGGGGGGACCACAGATACGCAGTATTTT. Amino acids: CASSPPGGTTDTQYF.